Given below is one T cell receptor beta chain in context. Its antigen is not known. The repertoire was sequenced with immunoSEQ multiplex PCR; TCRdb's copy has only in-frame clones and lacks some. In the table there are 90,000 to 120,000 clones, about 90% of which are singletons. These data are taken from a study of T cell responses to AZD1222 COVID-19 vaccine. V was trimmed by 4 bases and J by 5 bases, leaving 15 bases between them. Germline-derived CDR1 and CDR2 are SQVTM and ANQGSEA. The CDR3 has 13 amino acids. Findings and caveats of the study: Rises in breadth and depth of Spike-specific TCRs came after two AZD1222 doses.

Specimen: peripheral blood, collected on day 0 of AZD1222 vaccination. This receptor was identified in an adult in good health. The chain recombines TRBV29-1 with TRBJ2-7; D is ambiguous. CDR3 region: CSVGEASPNEQYF. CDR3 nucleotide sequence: TGCAGCGTTGGCGAGGCCAGCCCAAACGAGCAGTACTTC.